The source of this T cell receptor (beta chain) is a study of T-cell reconstitution after alpha-beta-depleted transplantation in children. The CDR3 contains 14 residues. The germline V gene encodes CDR1 SGHRS and CDR2 YFSETQ. V lost 3 bases, J lost 2 bases, and 10 bases lay in between. Library preparation (for TCRbeta) was performed with unique molecular identifiers. Each CDR3 protein is one row after TCRdb ran MiXCR on the PCR reads. The sample contains almost 500,000 distinct CDR3 sequences, approximately 12% of which appear only once. This chain links TRBV5-1 with TRBJ2-3; D tentatively fits TRBD1 or TRBD2 (5 bases each). The receptor was derived from a human donor who donated a stem cell graft to a child with combined immunodeficiency. The specimen was PBMCs from the stem cell graft donor, collected from the stem cell graft. CDR3 residues: CASSWGTVTDTQYF. The CDR3 DNA follows: TGCGCCAGCAGCTGGGGGACGGTCACAGATACGCAGTATTTT.